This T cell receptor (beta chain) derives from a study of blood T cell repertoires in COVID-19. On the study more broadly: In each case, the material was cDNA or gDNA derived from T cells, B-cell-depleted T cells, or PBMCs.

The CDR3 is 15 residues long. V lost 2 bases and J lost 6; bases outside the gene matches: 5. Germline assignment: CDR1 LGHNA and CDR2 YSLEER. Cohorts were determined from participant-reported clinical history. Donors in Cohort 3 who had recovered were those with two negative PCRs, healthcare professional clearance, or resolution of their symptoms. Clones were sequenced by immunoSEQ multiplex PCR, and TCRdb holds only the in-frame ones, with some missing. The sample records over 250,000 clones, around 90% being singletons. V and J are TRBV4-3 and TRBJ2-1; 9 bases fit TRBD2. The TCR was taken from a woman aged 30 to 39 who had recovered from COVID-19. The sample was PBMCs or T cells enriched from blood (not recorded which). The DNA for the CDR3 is TGCGCCAGCAGCCAAAGACCTAGCGGGACCAATGAGCAGTTCTTC. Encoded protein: CASSQRPSGTNEQFF.